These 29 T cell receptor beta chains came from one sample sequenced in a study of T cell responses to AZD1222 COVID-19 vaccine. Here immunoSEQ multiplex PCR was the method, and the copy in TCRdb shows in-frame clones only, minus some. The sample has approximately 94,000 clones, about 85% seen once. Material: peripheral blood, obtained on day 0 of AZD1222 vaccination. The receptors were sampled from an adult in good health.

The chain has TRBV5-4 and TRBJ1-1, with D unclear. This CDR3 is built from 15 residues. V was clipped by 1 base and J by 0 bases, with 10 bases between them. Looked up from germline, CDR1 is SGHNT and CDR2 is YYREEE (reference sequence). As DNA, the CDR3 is TGTGCCAGCAGCTTGCCAGGTTTCATGAACACTGAAGCTTTCTTT. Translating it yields CASSLPGFMNTEAFF.

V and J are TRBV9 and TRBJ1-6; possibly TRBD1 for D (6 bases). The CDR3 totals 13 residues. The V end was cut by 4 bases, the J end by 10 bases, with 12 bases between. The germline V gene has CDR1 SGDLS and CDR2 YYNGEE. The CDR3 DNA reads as TGTGCCAGCAGCAATGGACAGCGATCACCCCTCCACTTT. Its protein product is CASSNGQRSPLHF.

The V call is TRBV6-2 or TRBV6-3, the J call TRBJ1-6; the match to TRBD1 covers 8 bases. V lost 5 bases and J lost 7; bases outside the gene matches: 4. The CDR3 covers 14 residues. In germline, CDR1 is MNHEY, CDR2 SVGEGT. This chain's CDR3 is CASSRNRGNSPLHF. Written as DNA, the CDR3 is TGTGCCAGCAGTCGCAACAGGGGGAATTCACCCCTCCACTTT.

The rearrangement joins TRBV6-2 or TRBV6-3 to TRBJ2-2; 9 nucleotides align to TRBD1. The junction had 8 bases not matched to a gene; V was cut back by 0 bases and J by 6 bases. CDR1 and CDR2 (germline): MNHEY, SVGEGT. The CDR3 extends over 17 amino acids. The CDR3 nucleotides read TGTGCCAGCAGTTACTCTCCCGACAGGGGGATACCCGGGGAGCTGTTTTTT. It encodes CASSYSPDRGIPGELFF.

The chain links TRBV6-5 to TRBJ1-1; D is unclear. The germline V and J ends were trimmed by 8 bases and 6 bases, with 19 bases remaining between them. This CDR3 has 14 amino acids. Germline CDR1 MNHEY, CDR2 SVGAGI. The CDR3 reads CASVNSGPGPEAFF. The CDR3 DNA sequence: TGTGCCAGCGTAAATTCAGGACCTGGCCCTGAAGCTTTCTTT.

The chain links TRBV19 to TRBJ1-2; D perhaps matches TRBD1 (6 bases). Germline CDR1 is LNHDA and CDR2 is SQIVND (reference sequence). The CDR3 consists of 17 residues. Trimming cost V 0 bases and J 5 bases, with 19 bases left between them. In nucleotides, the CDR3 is TGTGCCAGTAGTATAGAAGATGATCCGGGGGCAGAATATGGCTACACCTTC. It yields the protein CASSIEDDPGAEYGYTF. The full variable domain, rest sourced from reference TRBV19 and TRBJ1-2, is DGGITQSPKYLFRKEGQNVTLSCEQNLNHDAMYWYRQDPGQGLRLIYYSQIVNDFQKGDIAEGYSVSREKKESFPLTVTSAQKNPTAFYLCASSIEDDPGAEYGYTFGSGTRLTVV.

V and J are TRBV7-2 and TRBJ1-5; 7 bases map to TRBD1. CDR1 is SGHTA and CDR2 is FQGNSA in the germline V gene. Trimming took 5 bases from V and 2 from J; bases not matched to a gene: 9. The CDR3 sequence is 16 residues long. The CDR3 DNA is TGTGCCAGCAGCCCCCGACAGGGTGGAGGCAATCAGCCCCAGCATTTT. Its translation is CASSPRQGGGNQPQHF.

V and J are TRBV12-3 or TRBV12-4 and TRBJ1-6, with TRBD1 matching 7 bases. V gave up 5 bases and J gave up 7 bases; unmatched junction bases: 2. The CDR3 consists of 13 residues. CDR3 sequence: CASSRQGNSPLHF. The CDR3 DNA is TGTGCCAGCAGTCGACAGGGAAATTCACCCCTCCACTTT.

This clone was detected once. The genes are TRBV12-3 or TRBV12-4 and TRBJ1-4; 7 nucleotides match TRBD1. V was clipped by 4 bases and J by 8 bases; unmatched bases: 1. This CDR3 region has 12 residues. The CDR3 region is CASSSGGEKLFF. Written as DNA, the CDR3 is TGTGCCAGCAGTTCAGGGGGAGAAAAACTGTTTTTT.

The CDR3 region is CASYPGRSTDTQYF. The CDR3 nucleotides read TGTGCCAGCTATCCGGGACGGAGCACAGATACGCAGTATTTT. The chain joins TRBV18 to TRBJ2-3; D may correspond to TRBD1 or TRBD2 (5 bases each). This CDR3 comprises 14 residues. Germline CDR1 and CDR2: KGHSH and LQKENI. V was cut by 7 bases and J by 0 bases, with 11 bases left in between.

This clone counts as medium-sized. CDR3 sequence reads: CASSDRAGGGNEQFF. The CDR3 DNA reads TGTGCCAGCAGTGACAGAGCGGGAGGGGGAAATGAGCAGTTCTTC. This chain connects TRBV6-4 to TRBJ2-1, with 10 positions matching TRBD2. V shed 2 bases and J 7 bases; nucleotides not matched to a gene: 5. Germline V gene data show CDR1 as MRHNA and CDR2 as SNTAGT. CDR3 length: 15 residues.

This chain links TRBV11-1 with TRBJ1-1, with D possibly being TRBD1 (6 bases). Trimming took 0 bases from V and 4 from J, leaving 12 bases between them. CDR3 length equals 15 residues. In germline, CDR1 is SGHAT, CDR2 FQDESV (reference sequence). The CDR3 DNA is TGTGCCAGCAGCTTAGCGCTTGGACAGAGCACTGAAGCTTTCTTT. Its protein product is CASSLALGQSTEAFF.

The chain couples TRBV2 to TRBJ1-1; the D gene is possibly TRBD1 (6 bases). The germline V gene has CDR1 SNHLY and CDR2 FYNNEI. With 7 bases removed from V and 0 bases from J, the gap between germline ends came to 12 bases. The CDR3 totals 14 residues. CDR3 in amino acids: CASTLTGLNTEAFF. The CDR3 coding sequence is TGTGCCAGCACCCTGACAGGATTGAACACTGAAGCTTTCTTT.

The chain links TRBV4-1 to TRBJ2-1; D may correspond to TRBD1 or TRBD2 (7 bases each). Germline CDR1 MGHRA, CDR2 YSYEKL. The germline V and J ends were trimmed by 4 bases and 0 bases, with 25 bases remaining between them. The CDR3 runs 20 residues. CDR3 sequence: CASSPGGRGRSGSSYNEQFF. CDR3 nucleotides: TGCGCCAGCAGCCCCGGTGGGAGGGGGCGAAGCGGAAGCTCCTACAATGAGCAGTTCTTC.

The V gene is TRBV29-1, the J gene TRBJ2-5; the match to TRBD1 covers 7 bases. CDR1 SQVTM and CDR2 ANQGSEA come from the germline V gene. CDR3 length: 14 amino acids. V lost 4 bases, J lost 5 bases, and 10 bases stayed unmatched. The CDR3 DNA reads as TGCAGCGTTGGGGGACCTGGACAGGAGGAGACCCAGTACTTC. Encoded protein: CSVGGPGQEETQYF. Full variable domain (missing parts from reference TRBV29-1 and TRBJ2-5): SAVISQKPSRDICQRGTSLTIQCQVDSQVTMMFWYRQQPGQSLTLIATANQGSEATYESGFVIDKFPISRPNLTFSTLTVSNMSPEDSSIYLCSVGGPGQEETQYFGPGTRLLVL.

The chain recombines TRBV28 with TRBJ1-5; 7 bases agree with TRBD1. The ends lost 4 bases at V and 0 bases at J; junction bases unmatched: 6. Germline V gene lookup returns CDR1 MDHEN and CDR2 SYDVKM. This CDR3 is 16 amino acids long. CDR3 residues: CASSSPTGFSNQPQHF. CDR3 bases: TGTGCCAGCAGTTCCCCGACAGGGTTTAGCAATCAGCCCCAGCATTTT.

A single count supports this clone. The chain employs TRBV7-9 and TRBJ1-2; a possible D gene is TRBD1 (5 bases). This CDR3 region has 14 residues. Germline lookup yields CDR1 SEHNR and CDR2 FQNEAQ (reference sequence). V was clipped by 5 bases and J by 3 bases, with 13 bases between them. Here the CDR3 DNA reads TGTGCCAGCAGCGCTAAAAGGGGAGACTATGGCTACACCTTC. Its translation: CASSAKRGDYGYTF.

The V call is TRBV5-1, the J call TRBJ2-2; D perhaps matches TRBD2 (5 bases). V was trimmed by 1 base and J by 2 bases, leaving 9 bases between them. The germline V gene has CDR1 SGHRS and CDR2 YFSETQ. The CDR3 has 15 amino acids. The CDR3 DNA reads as TGCGCCAGCAGCTTGAGACTACTCAACACCGGGGAGCTGTTTTTT. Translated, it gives CASSLRLLNTGELFF.

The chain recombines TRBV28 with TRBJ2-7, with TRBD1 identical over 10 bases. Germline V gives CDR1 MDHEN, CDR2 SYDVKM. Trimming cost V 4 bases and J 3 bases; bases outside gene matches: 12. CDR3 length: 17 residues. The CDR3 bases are TGTGCCAGCAGTTCTCCGGGACAGGGGACGGGTCTCTACGAGCAGTACTTC. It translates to CASSSPGQGTGLYEQYF.

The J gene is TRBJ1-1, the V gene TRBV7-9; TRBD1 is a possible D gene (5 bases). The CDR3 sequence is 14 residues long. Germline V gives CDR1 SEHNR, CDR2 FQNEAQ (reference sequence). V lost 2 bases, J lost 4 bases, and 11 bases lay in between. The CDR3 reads CASSLSGGGTEAFF. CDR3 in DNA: TGTGCCAGCAGCTTATCGGGGGGAGGCACTGAAGCTTTCTTT.

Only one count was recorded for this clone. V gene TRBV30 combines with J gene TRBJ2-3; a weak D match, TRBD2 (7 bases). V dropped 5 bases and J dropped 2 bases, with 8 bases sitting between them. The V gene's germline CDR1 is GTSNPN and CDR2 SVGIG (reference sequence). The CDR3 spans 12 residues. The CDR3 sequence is CAWGGATDTQYF. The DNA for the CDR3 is TGTGCCTGGGGGGGGGCCACAGATACGCAGTATTTT.

CDR3 DNA: TGTGCCTGGGAGGGAGGGCTCTCGAACACCGGGGAGCTGTTTTTT. It yields the protein CAWEGGLSNTGELFF. The chain is built from TRBV30 and TRBJ2-2; 7 nucleotides align to TRBD2. This CDR3 is 15 amino acids long. V trimming: 5 bases; J trimming: 0 bases; junction bases outside the gene matches: 6. Germline-derived CDR1 and CDR2 are GTSNPN and SVGIG (reference sequence).

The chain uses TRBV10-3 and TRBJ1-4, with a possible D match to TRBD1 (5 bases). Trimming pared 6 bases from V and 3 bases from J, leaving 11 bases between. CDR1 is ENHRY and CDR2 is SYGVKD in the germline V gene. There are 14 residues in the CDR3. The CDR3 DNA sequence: TGTGCCATCAGGGGGGACGCCGCTAATGAAAAACTGTTTTTT. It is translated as CAIRGDAANEKLFF.

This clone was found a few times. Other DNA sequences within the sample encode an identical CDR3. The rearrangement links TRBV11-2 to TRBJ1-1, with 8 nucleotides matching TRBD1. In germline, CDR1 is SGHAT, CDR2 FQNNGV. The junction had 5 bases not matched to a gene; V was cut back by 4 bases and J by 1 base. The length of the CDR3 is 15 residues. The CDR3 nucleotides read TGTGCCAGCAGCTCCTCGGACAGGGCGAACACTGAAGCTTTCTTT. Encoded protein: CASSSSDRANTEAFF.

The CDR3 DNA follows: TGTGCCAGCAGGTCAGACAGCCAGACCAGGGGTACTGAAGCTTTCTTT. The encoded protein is CASRSDSQTRGTEAFF. J is TRBJ1-1 and V is TRBV7-3; D is possibly TRBD1 (6 bases). Germline V gene lookup returns CDR1 SGHTA and CDR2 FQGTGA. The CDR3 covers 16 residues. The V end was cut by 6 bases, the J end by 5 bases, with 22 bases between.

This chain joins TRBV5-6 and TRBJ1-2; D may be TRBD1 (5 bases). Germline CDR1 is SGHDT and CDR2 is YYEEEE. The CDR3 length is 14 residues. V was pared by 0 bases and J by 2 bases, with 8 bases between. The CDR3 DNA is TGTGCCAGCAGCTTGGGACAGAAGAACTATGGCTACACCTTC. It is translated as CASSLGQKNYGYTF. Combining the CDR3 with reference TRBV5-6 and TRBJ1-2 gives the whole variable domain DAGVTQSPTHLIKTRGQQVTLRCSPKSGHDTVSWYQQALGQGPQFIFQYYEEEERQRGNFPDRFSGHQFPNYSSELNVNALLLGDSALYLCASSLGQKNYGYTFGSGTRLTVV.

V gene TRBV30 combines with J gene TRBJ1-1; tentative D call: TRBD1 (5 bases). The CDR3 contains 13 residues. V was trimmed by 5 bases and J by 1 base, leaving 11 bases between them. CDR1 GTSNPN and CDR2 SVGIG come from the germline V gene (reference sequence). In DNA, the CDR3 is TGTGCCTGGGGAGGCCAGGGGAACACTGAAGCTTTCTTT. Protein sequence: CAWGGQGNTEAFF.

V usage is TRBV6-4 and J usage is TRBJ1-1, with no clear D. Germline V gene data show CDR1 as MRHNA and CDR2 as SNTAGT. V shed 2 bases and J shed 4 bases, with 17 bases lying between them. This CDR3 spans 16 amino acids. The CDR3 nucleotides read TGTGCCAGCAGTGACAGGGTAATATCGGTGGGCACTGAAGCTTTCTTT. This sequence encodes CASSDRVISVGTEAFF.

The CDR3 DNA reads TGTGCCAGCAGTTTGGGGGGGGACAGGATAGCCTATGGCTACACCTTC. This sequence encodes CASSLGGDRIAYGYTF. V and J are TRBV27 and TRBJ1-2; 8 bases are shared with TRBD1. Germline V CDR1 and CDR2: MNHEY, SMNVEV (reference sequence). Losses at the gene ends were 3 bases for V and 4 bases for J; bases not matched to a gene: 10. This CDR3 has 16 amino acids.